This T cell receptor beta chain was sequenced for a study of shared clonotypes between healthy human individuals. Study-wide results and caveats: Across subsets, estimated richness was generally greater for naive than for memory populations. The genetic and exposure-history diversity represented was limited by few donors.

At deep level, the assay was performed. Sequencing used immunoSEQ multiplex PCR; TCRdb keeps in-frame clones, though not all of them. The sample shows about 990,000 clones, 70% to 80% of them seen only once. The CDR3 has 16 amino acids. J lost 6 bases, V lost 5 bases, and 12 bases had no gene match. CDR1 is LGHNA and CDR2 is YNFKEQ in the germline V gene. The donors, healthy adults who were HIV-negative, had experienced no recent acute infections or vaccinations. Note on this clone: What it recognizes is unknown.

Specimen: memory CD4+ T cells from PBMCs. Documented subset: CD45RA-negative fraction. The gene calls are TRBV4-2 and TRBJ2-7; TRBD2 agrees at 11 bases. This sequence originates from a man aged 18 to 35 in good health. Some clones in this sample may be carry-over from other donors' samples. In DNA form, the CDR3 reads TGTGCCAGCAGCACCGCCACTAGCGGGGGTCCAGGCGAGCAGTACTTC. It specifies CASSTATSGGPGEQYF.